One sample yielded the 30 T cell receptor beta chains listed below, sequenced in a study of T cell repertoires in cytomegalovirus infection. One entry per CDR3 protein results from TCRdb running MiXCR on the reads. Of hundreds of thousands of distinct CDR3 sequences listed, approximately 25% are singletons. Specimen: CD8+ T cells from PBMCs. Every receptor here comes from a human donor in good health (CMV status not recorded). Some clones in this sample may be carry-over from other donors' samples.

This clonotype was detected only a few times. The rearrangement uses TRBV20-1 and TRBJ1-2, with D perhaps TRBD1 (6 bases). This CDR3 is built from 13 residues. Germline CDR1 is DFQATT and CDR2 is SNEGSKA (reference sequence). V lost 1 base and J 4 bases, leaving 10 bases between the germline ends. CDR3 region: CSARVTGSYGYTF. The CDR3 bases are TGCAGTGCTAGAGTCACAGGGAGCTATGGCTACACCTTC.

The CDR3 spells CASSDGGANQPQHF. The CDR3 DNA reads as TGTGCCAGCAGTGACGGGGGGGCGAATCAGCCCCAGCATTTT. This chain links TRBV6-4 with TRBJ1-5; TRBD1 is a possible D gene (6 bases). The V and J ends lost 2 bases and 4 bases respectively, with 9 bases between them. Germline CDR1 and CDR2: MRHNA and SNTAGT. The CDR3 runs 14 residues.

V gene TRBV7-9 combines with J gene TRBJ2-7; D is ambiguous. The CDR3 is 14 residues long. The ends were cut back, 1 base at V and 2 bases at J, with 9 bases in the middle. The V gene's germline CDR1 is SEHNR and CDR2 FQNEAQ (reference sequence). CDR3 protein: CASSLDRRPYEQYV. CDR3 nucleotide sequence: TGTGCCAGCAGCTTAGACAGACGGCCCTACGAGCAGTACGTC.

The V call is TRBV15, the J call TRBJ2-7; maybe TRBD1 (6 bases). V lost 3 bases and J 0 bases, leaving 9 bases between the germline ends. Germline CDR1 is LNHNV and CDR2 is YYDKDF (reference sequence). This CDR3 contains 14 residues. The CDR3 DNA is TGTGCCACCAGCAGCGGCAGGGGCTCCTACGAGCAGTACTTC. Protein: CATSSGRGSYEQYF. The whole variable domain, remainder taken from reference TRBV15 and TRBJ2-7, is DAMVIQNPRYQVTQFGKPVTLSCSQTLNHNVMYWYQQKSSQAPKLLFHYYDKDFNNEADTPDNFQSRRPNTSFCFLDIRSPGLGDTAMYLCATSSGRGSYEQYFGPGTRLTVT.

This clonotype was detected a few times. This rearrangement joins TRBV12-5 to TRBJ2-1, with a possible D match to TRBD1 (6 bases). V gave up 6 bases and J gave up 3 bases, with 15 bases separating them. In germline, CDR1 is LGHNT, CDR2 FRNRAP. CDR3 length: 15 amino acids. The CDR3 sequence: CASGPGTSLYNEQFF. Here the CDR3 DNA reads TGTGCTAGTGGCCCCGGGACATCACTCTACAATGAGCAGTTCTTC.

This clonotype was detected many times. The chain employs TRBV7-2 and TRBJ2-1, with 7 bases aligning to TRBD2. The CDR3 covers 19 residues. CDR1 is SGHTA and CDR2 is FQGNSA in the germline V gene. V dropped 2 bases and J dropped 5; count of bases not matched to a gene: 18. CDR3 nucleotide sequence: TGTGCCAGCAGCTTAACATACCCGGGAGGAATTCGCCCGGACAATGAGCAGTTCTTC. This translates into CASSLTYPGGIRPDNEQFF.

This clonotype was seen a few times. The chain carries TRBV28 and TRBJ1-3; TRBD1 aligns across 9 bases. With V trimmed by 4 bases and J by 6 bases, 4 bases remained unmatched. The germline V gene encodes CDR1 MDHEN and CDR2 SYDVKM. The CDR3 length is 14 residues. CDR3 sequence: CASSWDREANTIYF. In DNA form, the CDR3 reads TGTGCCAGCAGTTGGGACAGGGAGGCAAACACCATATATTTT.

Many counts were recorded for this clonotype. V gene TRBV7-9 combines with J gene TRBJ1-1; D gene unclear. This CDR3 has 14 amino acids. Trimming left V 8 bases short and J 1 base short, with 14 bases between. CDR1 and CDR2 (germline): SEHNR, FQNEAQ (reference sequence). This chain's CDR3 is CASQDFNRNTEAFF. The CDR3 nucleotides are TGTGCCAGCCAAGACTTTAACCGGAACACTGAAGCTTTCTTT.

The chain recombines TRBV5-5 with TRBJ2-2; D is uncertain. The CDR3 has 15 amino acids. Germline V CDR1 and CDR2: SGHKS, YYEKEE (reference sequence). V lost 2 bases and J lost 1, with 9 bases in between. Written as DNA, the CDR3 is TGTGCCAGCAGCTTAGACTGGATGAACACCGGGGAGCTGTTTTTT. Its translation: CASSLDWMNTGELFF.

This clonotype was counted between two and nine times. This chain connects TRBV20-1 to TRBJ1-2; 10 positions match TRBD1. The CDR3 length is 16 residues. CDR1 is DFQATT and CDR2 is SNEGSKA in the germline V gene (reference sequence). The junction had 9 bases not matched to a gene; V was cut back by 3 bases and J by 2 bases. The CDR3 here is CSASPGTGDGNYGYTF. The CDR3 coding sequence is TGCAGTGCTAGTCCCGGGACAGGGGACGGGAACTATGGCTACACCTTC.

This clonotype was counted a few times. The V gene is TRBV28, the J gene TRBJ2-5, with TRBD2 as a possible D gene (6 bases). The germline V and J ends were trimmed by 7 bases and 5 bases, with 23 bases remaining between them. CDR1 is MDHEN and CDR2 is SYDVKM in the germline V gene. CDR3 size: 16 residues. The CDR3 protein is CASMGGQKVSAETQYF. The DNA of the CDR3 is TGTGCCAGCATGGGAGGCCAGAAGGTGTCCGCGGAGACCCAGTACTTC.

The rearrangement joins TRBV4-1 to TRBJ2-7; 7 positions match TRBD1. The CDR3 totals 14 residues. CDR1 and CDR2 (germline): MGHRA, YSYEKL. Unmatched junction bases numbered 9, after V lost 4 bases and J lost 6 bases. The CDR3 nucleotides are TGCGCCAGCAGCCCAGCAGGGGGTCCTGCCGAGCAGTACGTC. This codes for CASSPAGGPAEQYV.

The chain carries TRBV28 and TRBJ2-3; 11 nucleotides line up with TRBD1. V lost 3 bases and J lost 3; bases outside the gene matches: 5. The CDR3 spans 16 residues. In germline, CDR1 is MDHEN, CDR2 SYDVKM. The CDR3 protein is CASSFGDRGLTDTQYF. CDR3 in DNA: TGTGCCAGCAGTTTCGGGGACAGGGGGTTGACAGATACGCAGTATTTT.

The DNA of the CDR3 is TGTGCCACCAGTGATCCAGGGGCAGGCGGGGAGCTGTTTTTT. Amino acids: CATSDPGAGGELFF. The chain combines TRBV24-1 with TRBJ2-2; a possible D gene is TRBD1 (6 bases). The CDR3 length is 14 residues. CDR1 is KGHDR, CDR2 SFDVKD, per germline. The V end lost 3 bases, the J end lost 7 bases, and 11 bases lay between the germline ends.

Only a few counts were recorded for this clonotype. This chain uses TRBV6-6 with TRBJ2-3; tentatively, D is TRBD2 (6 bases). In germline, CDR1 is MNHNY, CDR2 SVGAGI (reference sequence). The CDR3 totals 16 residues. Trimming removed 2 bases from V and 2 bases from J, with 14 bases in between. Here the CDR3 reads CASSYRGGGNTDTQYF. Written as DNA, the CDR3 is TGTGCCAGCAGTTACAGGGGTGGGGGGAACACAGATACGCAGTATTTT.

The rearrangement joins TRBV2 to TRBJ2-1; TRBD1 matches at 7 bases. The junction had 9 bases not matched to a gene; V was cut back by 8 bases and J by 8 bases. CDR1 is SNHLY, CDR2 FYNNEI, per germline. This CDR3 is built from 13 residues. As DNA, the CDR3 is TGTGCCAGCCCGGGCAGGGGGTGGGATGAGCAGTTCTTC. This gives the protein CASPGRGWDEQFF.

This clonotype was recorded many times. The V call is TRBV7-2, the J call TRBJ2-5; 8 bases fit TRBD2. J lost 7 bases, V lost 0 bases, and 10 bases had no gene match. The V gene's germline CDR1 is SGHTA and CDR2 FQGNSA. The CDR3 spans 16 residues. The chain's CDR3 is CASSLAPRGGRGTQYF. The CDR3 DNA reads TGTGCCAGCAGCTTAGCCCCCCGCGGGGGGAGGGGGACCCAGTACTTC.

This clonotype has a handful of counts. The junction differs from germline at one of its ends, possibly a read error. CDR3 bases: TGTGTCAGCAGCTTACTCGGGACTGAAGCTTTCTTT. Amino acid sequence: CVSSLLGTEAFF. The chain recombines TRBV7-2 with TRBJ1-1; no clear D. This CDR3 has 12 amino acids. CDR1 is SGHTA, CDR2 FQGNSA, per germline.

The chain links TRBV5-4 to TRBJ1-1; 7 bases fit TRBD1. CDR3 length equals 16 residues. The V segment lost 2 bases and the J segment 3 bases; nucleotides outside the gene matches: 10. The germline gives CDR1 SGHNT, CDR2 YYREEE (reference sequence). CDR3 amino acids: CASSFAQGQPYTEAFF. The CDR3 coding sequence is TGTGCCAGCAGCTTCGCACAGGGGCAACCCTACACTGAAGCTTTCTTT.

There are a few counts of this clonotype. The V call is TRBV6-2 or TRBV6-3, the J call TRBJ2-3; 9 bases match TRBD2. This CDR3 has 16 residues. Germline values: CDR1 MNHEY, CDR2 SVGEGT. V lost 5 bases to trimming and J lost 5 bases; unmatched junction nucleotides: 11. Here the CDR3 DNA reads TGTGCCAGCAGTCGTCTCGCGGGGGGGCAGCAAGATACGCAGTATTTT. Encoded protein: CASSRLAGGQQDTQYF.

There are a few counts of this clonotype. The chain employs TRBV15 and TRBJ1-2; 7 nucleotides agree with TRBD1. CDR3 length: 13 amino acids. Trimming cost V 2 bases and J 8 bases; bases outside gene matches: 5. Germline CDR1 and CDR2: LNHNV and YYDKDF (reference sequence). CDR3 DNA: TGTGCCACCAGCAGACCCACACAGGGGGGCTACACCTTC. Amino acid sequence: CATSRPTQGGYTF.

Ten or more counts support this clonotype. The V and J genes are TRBV10-3 and TRBJ2-5; 13 bases map to TRBD2. The CDR3 is made up of 17 amino acids. J was trimmed by 5 bases and V by 4 bases; bases with no gene match: 10. Germline V lookup: CDR1 ENHRY, CDR2 SYGVKD. CDR3 DNA sequence: TGTGCCATCAGTGGAGGAACTAGCGGGGGGGCCGAGGAGACCCAGTACTTC. As protein: CAISGGTSGGAEETQYF.

This clonotype was recorded many times. The genes are TRBV27 and TRBJ1-1; no firm D call. The CDR3 length is 13 residues. Germline CDR1 reads MNHEY; CDR2 reads SMNVEV (reference sequence). The V gene lost 8 bases and the J gene lost 1 base, with 11 bases spanning the gap. For the CDR3, the DNA is TGTGCCAGCGGCCCCCGGAGGAACACTGAAGCTTTCTTT. It translates to CASGPRRNTEAFF.

The sample holds a few counts of this clonotype. The chain couples TRBV12-3 or TRBV12-4 to TRBJ2-7; D call uncertain. Trimming took 5 bases from V and 3 from J, leaving 14 bases between them. This CDR3 has 14 residues. The CDR3 region has the DNA TGTGCCAGCAGTCCCCCCTCTAGATTCTACGAGCAGTACTTC. This encodes CASSPPSRFYEQYF.

The gene calls are TRBV12-3 or TRBV12-4 and TRBJ2-7, with 7 bases aligning to TRBD2. Trimming cost V 6 bases and J 5 bases; bases outside gene matches: 4. This CDR3 has 12 amino acids. In DNA form, the CDR3 reads TGTGCCAGCAGCTGGGGAGGGAACGAGCAGTACGTC. This gives the protein CASSWGGNEQYV.

The V gene is TRBV28, the J gene TRBJ2-7, with a tentative D call TRBD1 (5 bases). The ends were cut back, 8 bases at V and 4 bases at J, with 15 bases in the middle. Per the germline V gene, CDR1 is MDHEN and CDR2 is SYDVKM. The CDR3 runs 13 residues. This CDR3 is CASRQSLWYEQYV. The CDR3 DNA sequence: TGTGCCAGCCGACAGTCCCTCTGGTACGAGCAGTACGTC.

This clonotype was counted ten times or more. The gene calls are TRBV7-6 and TRBJ2-7, with D possibly being TRBD2 (5 bases). CDR3 length: 12 residues. The V and J ends lost 1 base and 7 bases respectively, with 8 bases between them. From germline, CDR1 is SGHVS and CDR2 FNYEAQ. Here the CDR3 reads CASSLVSGEQYF. CDR3 coding DNA: TGTGCCAGCAGCTTAGTCTCGGGAGAGCAGTACTTC.

The chain combines TRBV6-5 with TRBJ1-2; D not certain. The CDR3 has 14 residues. V was pared by 0 bases and J by 7 bases, with 12 bases between. The germline CDR1 and CDR2 sequences are MNHEY and SVGAGI. In DNA form, the CDR3 reads TGTGCCAGCAGTTACTCAGGCAGTGGCGGTGGCTACACCTTC. Protein product: CASSYSGSGGGYTF.

The chain uses TRBV5-5 and TRBJ2-2, with D maybe TRBD1 (6 bases). The V and J ends lost 4 bases and 3 bases respectively, with 16 bases between them. CDR3 size: 16 residues. Germline V CDR1 and CDR2: SGHKS, YYEKEE (reference sequence). The CDR3 DNA reads as TGTGCCAGCAGCATTATACAGGGTTTAGACACCGGGGAGCTGTTTTTT. Translating it yields CASSIIQGLDTGELFF.

This chain links TRBV29-1 with TRBJ1-2; TRBD1 agrees at 7 bases. Trimming removed 3 bases from V and 1 base from J; junction bases left unmatched: 2. This CDR3 is 13 amino acids long. Per the germline V gene, CDR1 is SQVTM and CDR2 is ANQGSEA. DNA of the CDR3: TGCAGCGTTGATTCAGGGGGTAACTATGGCTACACCTTC. Its protein is CSVDSGGNYGYTF.